This T cell receptor (beta chain) was identified during a study of T cells in Graves' hyperthyroidism and ophthalmopathy. Study-level results: Stable hyperthyroidism and ophthalmopathy were separated using 13 V-J signatures.

This clonotype was detected a few times. Its antigen is as yet unknown. TCR beta CDR3 regions were amplified from RNA. The primer set for the first-round RT-PCR of the TCR CDR3 was HTBI. TCRdb re-analysed the multiplex PCR reads in MiXCR, keeping a single row per CDR3 protein. The table lists roughly 550,000 distinct CDR3 sequences, approximately 16% of them singletons. Trimming took 8 bases from V and 0 from J, leaving 9 bases between them. The CDR3 covers 13 residues. Per germline, CDR1 SNHLY and CDR2 FYNNEI. Material: blood. This sequence joins TRBV2 and TRBJ2-3; no clear D. The sequence derives from a woman younger than 45 with Graves' ophthalmopathy. CDR3 protein: CASLKDSTDTQYF. The CDR3 nucleotides are TGTGCCAGCCTGAAGGACAGCACAGATACGCAGTATTTT.